One and the same sample provided the 21 T cell receptor gamma chains below, sequenced in a study of γδ T cells in repeated Plasmodium falciparum infection. TCRdb applied CATT to the multiplex PCR reads for clone calling. The sample has 25,000 to 35,000 gamma-chain clones; over 1.3% are singletons. Flow sorting of PBMC yielded separate Vgamma9/Vdelta2+ and Vdelta2-negative gammadelta T cell populations for bulk repertoire analysis. Source material: gamma-delta T cells from blood. These receptors originate from a pool of human donors (malaria-infected and uninfected, not separated).

This clone is judged medium-sized. The chain uses TRGV9 and TRGJP1. V shed 3 bases and J 0 bases; nucleotides not matched to a gene: 4. Germline-derived CDR1 and CDR2 are GITISATS and ISYDGTV (reference sequence). CDR3 length equals 15 residues. The DNA of the CDR3 is TGTGCCTTGTGGGAGTTCCATACCACTGGTTGGTTCAAGATATTT. The encoded protein is CALWEFHTTGWFKIF.

Comment on this clone: TCRdb pairs this DNA with a much larger clone's protein that differs at residue 9, likely a read error; the protein shown was translated from the DNA. The J gene is TRGJP2, the V gene TRGV3. No J segment appears in TCRdb, so it was assigned here by matching the sequence to germline. From germline, CDR1 is VTNTFY and CDR2 YDVSTARD (reference sequence). The CDR3 has 13 amino acids. V lost 2 bases, J lost 12 bases, and 9 bases stayed unmatched. The CDR3 sequence is CATWDKWRRIKTF. CDR3 nucleotides: TGTGCCACCTGGGACAAGTGGCGTCGGATCAAGACGTTT.

Ten or more counts support this clone. This DNA's translation and the protein TCRdb lists, from a much larger clone, do not match at residue 8, likely due to a read error; the protein shown is translated from the DNA. V is TRGV3 and J is TRGJ1 or TRGJ2. TCRdb leaves out the J gene; it was filled in here by matching the DNA to germline. CDR1 and CDR2 (germline): VTNTFY, YDVSTARD (reference sequence). This CDR3 has 18 amino acids. V shed 0 bases and J 3 bases; nucleotides not matched to a gene: 17. The CDR3, as DNA: TGTGCCACCTGGGACAGGCGAGTAGCCAGGACCCTTTATTATAAGAAACTCTTT. This translates into CATWDRRVARTLYYKKLF.

In its sample, this clone was seen many times. TCRdb lists the protein of a much larger clone for this DNA, which differs at residue 8, so this is likely a read error; the protein given here is translated from the DNA itself. Here the V gene is TRGV8, but the J gene went uncalled. The length of the CDR3 is 10 residues. Germline lookup yields CDR1 VENAVY and CDR2 YDSYNSRV. The CDR3 nucleotides read TGTGCCACCTGGGATTATAAGAGACTCTTT. Amino acids: CATWDYKRLF.

This clone was seen many times. A read error is the likely source, as a far larger clone sits one nucleotide away. J is TRGJP2 and V is TRGV5. Germline CDR1 is VINAFY and CDR2 is YDVSNSKD. The length of the CDR3 is 12 residues. The CDR3 is CATWDADWVKTF. In nucleotides, the CDR3 is TGTGCCACCTGGGACGCTGATTGGGTCAAGACGTTT.

This clone was recorded at least ten times. Other DNA sequences in the same sample also yield this CDR3. This rearrangement joins TRGV3 to TRGJ1 or TRGJ2. The ends lost 0 bases at V and 4 bases at J; junction bases unmatched: 3. From germline, CDR1 is VTNTFY and CDR2 YDVSTARD (reference sequence). The CDR3 has 13 amino acids. The chain's CDR3 is CATWDRRYYKKLF. The CDR3 bases are TGTGCCACCTGGGACAGGCGCTATTATAAGAAACTCTTT.

On this clone itself: TCRdb's protein for this DNA is that of a much larger clone and differs from the translation at residue 9, likely a read error; the protein shown is the DNA translation. The J gene is TRGJ1 or TRGJ2, the V gene TRGV4. No J gene is reported in TCRdb; it was inferred here by comparing the DNA with germline. V shed 0 bases, J shed 9 bases, and the junction held 8 bases outside the gene matches. This CDR3 has 13 residues. Germline V gene data show CDR1 as EGSTGY and CDR2 as YDSYTSSV. CDR3 amino acids: CATWDGPRCKKLF. The CDR3 DNA follows: TGTGCCACCTGGGATGGGCCTCGGTGTAAGAAACTCTTT.

This clone was detected ten times or more. The mismatch at residue 11 between this DNA's translation and the TCRdb protein of a much larger clone likely reflects a read error; the protein shown is translated from the DNA. This chain joins TRGV9 and TRGJP2. There are 16 residues in the CDR3. The germline gives CDR1 GITISATS, CDR2 ISYDGTV (reference sequence). CDR3 nucleotide sequence: TGTGCCTTGTGGGAGGTGGGTTGGAGTAGTGGTTGGATCAAGACGTTT. This translates into CALWEVGWSSGWIKTF.

This clone was observed many times. TCRdb's protein for this DNA is that of a much larger clone and differs from the translation at residue 15, likely a read error; the protein shown is the DNA translation. There is no J gene call, but TRGV9 is given as the V gene. Germline V gene lookup returns CDR1 GITISATS and CDR2 ISYDGTV (reference sequence). The CDR3 is 17 residues long. CDR3 in DNA: TGTGCCTTGTGGGAGGTGTCCCAAGAGTTGGGCAAAAAAATCAGGGTATTT. It codes for CALWEVSQELGKKIRVF.

This clone has more than one count but fewer than ten. A far larger clone is just one base off, so this is likely a read error. Other DNA sequences in this specimen translate into the identical CDR3. This chain connects TRGV4 to TRGJ1 or TRGJ2. TCRdb is silent on the J gene; assignment here came from matching the DNA to germline. Germline lookup yields CDR1 EGSTGY and CDR2 YDSYTSSV. V gave up 1 base and J gave up 7 bases; unmatched junction bases: 10. This CDR3 has 14 residues. The CDR3 reads CATWDGPLGYKKLF. The CDR3 DNA is TGTGCCACCTGGGATGGCCCCTTAGGCTATAAGAAACTCTTT.

In the case of this clone: TCRdb's protein for this DNA is that of a much larger clone and differs from the translation at residue 10, likely a read error; the protein shown is the DNA translation. The J gene is TRGJP, the V gene TRGV9. The J gene, absent from TCRdb, was called here by matching the DNA to germline. Per germline, CDR1 GITISATS and CDR2 ISYDGTV (reference sequence). V was clipped by 0 bases and J by 9 bases; unmatched bases: 11. There are 18 residues in the CDR3. CDR3 DNA sequence: TGTGCCTTGTGGGAGGTGCACAAGGGAGGGTTGGGCAAAAAAATCAAGGTATTT. It is translated as CALWEVHKGGLGKKIKVF.

This clone was observed a handful of times. A single base is all that separates this from a far larger clone, so a read error is likely. The same CDR3 is also encoded by other DNA sequences in this sample. The chain joins TRGV9 to TRGJP. The J gene was not available in TCRdb and was assigned here by matching the DNA to germline segments. The CDR3 covers 18 residues. Germline loops: CDR1 GITISATS, CDR2 ISYDGTV (reference sequence). CDR3 nucleotides: TGTGCCTTGTGGGAGGCCACCTTACTGGGGTTGGGAAAAAAAATCAAGGTATTT. It translates to CALWEATLLGLGKKIKVF.

The sample holds many counts of this clone. The chain links TRGV9 to TRGJ1 or TRGJ2. CDR3 length: 13 amino acids. The germline V gene has CDR1 GITISATS and CDR2 ISYDGTV (reference sequence). Trimming cost V 2 bases and J 2 bases; bases outside gene matches: 3. CDR3 sequence: CALWEAYYYKKLF. The CDR3 nucleotides read TGTGCCTTGTGGGAGGCTTATTATTATAAGAAACTCTTT.

The rearrangement uses TRGV9 and TRGJP. TCRdb is silent on the J gene; assignment here came from matching the DNA to germline. Trimming removed 9 bases from V and 17 bases from J; junction bases left unmatched: 13. Germline V gives CDR1 GITISATS, CDR2 ISYDGTV (reference sequence). This CDR3 is built from 13 residues. The CDR3 sequence is CALARVGQKIKVF. The CDR3 DNA follows: TGTGCCTTGGCAAGAGTTGGGCAAAAAATCAAGGTATTT.

This clone was counted many times. A read error likely explains why the TCRdb protein, taken from a much larger clone, differs from this DNA's translation at residue 3; the protein shown is translated from the DNA. V is TRGV2 and J is TRGJ1 or TRGJ2. TCRdb supplies no J gene; here it was assigned by aligning the nucleotide sequence to germline. CDR1 is EGSNGY and CDR2 is YDSYNSKV in the germline V gene. This CDR3 has 12 amino acids. The CDR3 region is CAAWKNYYKKLF. The CDR3 coding sequence is TGTGCCGCCTGGAAGAATTATTATAAGAAACTCTTT.

This clone was seen at least ten times. TCRdb's protein, taken from a much larger clone, differs from this DNA's translation at residue 7, likely owing to a read error; the protein displayed comes from the DNA. This chain joins TRGV3 and TRGJ1 or TRGJ2. Germline CDR1 is VTNTFY and CDR2 is YDVSTARD (reference sequence). Germline trimming cut 6 bases from V and 3 bases from J; bases unmatched to any gene: 8. This CDR3 spans 13 amino acids. The CDR3 DNA is TGTGCCACCTGGTACCCGAGTTATTATAAGAAACTCTTT. It translates to CATWYPSYYKKLF.

There are a few counts of this clone. The rearrangement joins TRGV4 to TRGJ1 or TRGJ2. The J gene comes from matching the DNA to germline here; TCRdb lacks it. Germline values: CDR1 EGSTGY, CDR2 YDSYTSSV. V lost 3 bases and J lost 10; bases outside the gene matches: 9. The CDR3 is 12 amino acids. The CDR3 protein is CATWDRRYKKLF. DNA for the CDR3: TGTGCCACCTGGGATCGGCGGTACAAGAAACTCTTT.

This clone was observed a handful of times. The protein TCRdb gives is from a much larger clone and does not agree with this DNA's translation at residue 10, likely a read error; the protein shown here comes from the DNA. Here the CDR3 reads CALWEPNYKNLF. CDR3 sequence (DNA): TGTGCCTTGTGGGAGCCAAATTATAAGAACCTCTTT. J is TRGJ1 or TRGJ2 and V is TRGV9. In germline, CDR1 is GITISATS, CDR2 ISYDGTV (reference sequence). The CDR3 loop spans 12 amino acids.

This clone was observed a few times. TCRdb lists the protein of a much larger clone for this DNA, which differs at residue 12, so this is likely a read error; the protein given here is translated from the DNA itself. The J segment was not called; the V segment is TRGV3. CDR3 length: 14 residues. The V gene's germline CDR1 is VTNTFY and CDR2 YDVSTARD (reference sequence). The CDR3 protein is CATWDHSSDWIETF. CDR3 coding DNA: TGTGCCACCTGGGACCATAGTAGTGATTGGATCGAGACGTTT.

Ten or more counts support this clone. The CDR3 bases are TGTGCCACCTGGGACCGGGGTTTTGGGTATTATAAGAAACTCTTT. Translation: CATWDRGFGYYKKLF. The chain carries TRGV4 and TRGJ1 or TRGJ2. This CDR3 spans 15 amino acids. Germline CDR1 reads EGSTGY; CDR2 reads YDSYTSSV. The trim removed 4 bases at V and 4 bases at J, leaving 13 bases unmatched.

The chain employs TRGV9 and TRGJP. The J gene is not listed in TCRdb, so it was assigned here from a DNA match to germline. The CDR3 extends over 13 amino acids. Germline V CDR1 and CDR2: GITISATS, ISYDGTV (reference sequence). V trimming: 6 bases; J trimming: 17 bases; junction bases outside the gene matches: 10. CDR3 nucleotide sequence: TGTGCCTTGTGGAGAGTTGGGCAAAAAATCAAGGTATTT. Translating gives CALWRVGQKIKVF.